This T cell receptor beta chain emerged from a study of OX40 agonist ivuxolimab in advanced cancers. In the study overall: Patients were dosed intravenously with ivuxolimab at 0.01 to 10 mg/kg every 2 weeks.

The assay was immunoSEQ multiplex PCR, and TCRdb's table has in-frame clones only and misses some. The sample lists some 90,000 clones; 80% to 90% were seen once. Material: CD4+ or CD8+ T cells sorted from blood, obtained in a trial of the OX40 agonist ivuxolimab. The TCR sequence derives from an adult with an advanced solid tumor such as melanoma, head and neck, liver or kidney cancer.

CDR3 nucleotides: TGTGCCAGCAGCCAAGGGGCGGATCAGCCCCAGCATTTT. Translated, it gives CASSQGADQPQHF. The chain combines TRBV4-2 with TRBJ1-5, with D unclear. The V gene's germline CDR1 is LGHNA and CDR2 YNFKEQ. This CDR3 has 13 residues. The V gene lost 1 base and the J gene lost 5 bases, with 6 bases spanning the gap.